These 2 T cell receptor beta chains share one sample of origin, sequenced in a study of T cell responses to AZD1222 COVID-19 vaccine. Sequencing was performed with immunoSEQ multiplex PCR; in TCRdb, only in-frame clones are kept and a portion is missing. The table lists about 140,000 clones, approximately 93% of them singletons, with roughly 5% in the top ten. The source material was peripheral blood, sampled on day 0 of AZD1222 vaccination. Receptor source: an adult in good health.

The CDR3 sequence is CATALYRDTIYF. In DNA form, the CDR3 reads TGTGCCACCGCACTCTACAGGGACACCATATATTTT. The gene calls are TRBV19 and TRBJ1-3, with D possibly being TRBD1 (6 bases). Trimming shortened V by 10 bases and J by 8 bases, and 15 bases separated the two germline ends. CDR1 and CDR2 from the germline V gene are LNHDA and SQIVND (reference sequence). The CDR3 covers 12 residues.

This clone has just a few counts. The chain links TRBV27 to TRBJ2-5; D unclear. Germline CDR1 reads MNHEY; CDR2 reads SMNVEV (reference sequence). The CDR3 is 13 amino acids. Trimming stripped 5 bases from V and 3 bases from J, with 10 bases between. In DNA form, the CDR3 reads TGTGCCAGCAGTCCGTACATGGAAGAGACCCAGTACTTC. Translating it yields CASSPYMEETQYF.